This T cell receptor beta chain appears in the sequencing data of a study of blood T cell repertoires in COVID-19. Whole-study context: Acute and convalescent COVID-19 specimens originated in the United States, Italy and Spain. PBMCs, B-cell-depleted T cells, or T cells provided the cDNA or gDNA that made up the material.

This clone was recorded only once. Original methodology: Amplification from reference gene primers served as the basis for estimated nucleated cell counts. Sequencing used immunoSEQ multiplex PCR; TCRdb keeps in-frame clones, though not all of them. That table supplies the V and J calls and clone size; D and trimming were determined from the DNA. The table has around 73,000 clones, under 90% seen once. Trimming took 0 bases from V and 4 from J, leaving 11 bases between them. The germline V gene encodes CDR1 LGHNA and CDR2 YNFKEQ. The CDR3 has 15 residues. The TCR was taken from a woman aged 60 to 75 with acute or convalescent COVID-19. This chain joins TRBV4-2 and TRBJ2-3, with D maybe TRBD1 (5 bases). The sample was peripheral blood. Here the CDR3 DNA reads TGTGCCAGCAGCCAAGAAAGGGGTCTGTCAGATACGCAGTATTTT. Amino acid sequence: CASSQERGLSDTQYF.